These T cell receptor beta chains were read from a single sample in a study of T cell repertoires in cytomegalovirus infection. One entry per CDR3 protein, called by TCRdb with MiXCR from the reads. The sample yields some 500,000 distinct CDR3 sequences, around 30% seen once. Antigens for these TCRs are unknown. The sample in question was cultured PBMCs, obtained from culture after CMV antigen stimulation. These receptors were taken from a human donor in good health (CMV status not recorded). Some clones in this sample may be carry-over from other donors' samples. The conserved cysteine and the conserved F or W are not part of the CDR3 here. A D gene is named only where the DNA matches it firmly.

J: TRBJ1-5; D: .; V: TRBV5-6; CDR3: ASSLNQGFDQPQH
J: TRBJ2-1; D: TRBD2; V: TRBV7-2; CDR3: ASSLLSAGGTFEQF
J: TRBJ2-3; D: .; V: TRBV2; CDR3: ASRRSSGTDTQY
J: TRBJ2-1; D: TRBD2; V: TRBV7-3; CDR3: ASARTSGMYNEQF
J: TRBJ2-1; D: .; V: TRBV5-1; CDR3: ASSLYSGSSYNEQF
J: TRBJ2-3; D: .; V: TRBV7-8; CDR3: ASSPFSTDTQY
J: TRBJ2-5; D: TRBD1; V: TRBV7-9; CDR3: ASSPQGAVGQETQY
J: TRBJ2-7; D: .; V: TRBV6-2/TRBV6-3; CDR3: ASSYSTTASYEQY
J: TRBJ2-1; D: TRBD2; V: TRBV7-6; CDR3: ASSLDSGSFSEQF
J: TRBJ1-5; D: .; V: TRBV19; CDR3: ASSSLDRNNVDQPQH
J: TRBJ1-6; D: .; V: TRBV6-8; CDR3: ASSRVREGSPLH
J: TRBJ1-3; D: .; V: TRBV7-9; CDR3: ASSPSQGGNTIY
J: TRBJ1-2; D: .; V: TRBV5-4; CDR3: ASSPGQLYGYT
J: TRBJ2-1; D: TRBD2; V: TRBV7-3; CDR3: ASSSGTRSVHEQF
J: TRBJ2-1; D: TRBD2; V: TRBV10-3; CDR3: AIREGLAPLNEQF
J: TRBJ2-1; D: TRBD1; V: TRBV12-3/TRBV12-4; CDR3: ASNRGYEQF
J: TRBJ1-1; D: .; V: TRBV6-6; CDR3: ASSYLPFTEAF
J: TRBJ1-2; D: TRBD1; V: TRBV11-2; CDR3: ASSPLGTGTGDYGYT
J: TRBJ2-1; D: .; V: TRBV7-9; CDR3: ASSGVGLSYNEQF
J: TRBJ2-7; D: TRBD1; V: TRBV28; CDR3: ASSFGGQDTY
J: TRBJ1-2; D: .; V: TRBV25-1; CDR3: ASSEPGLAYGYT
J: TRBJ1-4; D: .; V: TRBV14; CDR3: ASSPGNVWGWDEKLF
J: TRBJ2-3; D: .; V: TRBV7-2; CDR3: ASSSQTLGTDTQY
J: TRBJ2-1; D: TRBD1; V: TRBV7-9; CDR3: ASSLTGTGGYNEQF
J: TRBJ1-2; D: .; V: TRBV4-1; CDR3: ASSQDLSPGWGYT
J: TRBJ1-5; D: TRBD1; V: TRBV6-2/TRBV6-3; CDR3: ASSYPQTGYQPQH
J: TRBJ1-2; D: .; V: TRBV12-5; CDR3: ASGLVIGHGYGYT
J: TRBJ1-5; D: .; V: TRBV6-1; CDR3: ASSPGKGGHQPQH
J: TRBJ2-1; D: TRBD2; V: TRBV5-1; CDR3: ASSTSGRAGNEQF
J: TRBJ2-6; D: .; V: TRBV7-3; CDR3: ASSLGFGANVLT
J: TRBJ2-1; D: .; V: TRBV12-3/TRBV12-4; CDR3: ASSPGRGSEQF
J: TRBJ2-1; D: .; V: TRBV6-2/TRBV6-3; CDR3: ASSYLAQRYNEQF
J: TRBJ2-1; D: TRBD2; V: TRBV5-1; CDR3: ASSTGTSGTTYNEQF
J: TRBJ2-5; D: .; V: TRBV24-1; CDR3: ATSDLVGPGGETQY
J: TRBJ2-7; D: .; V: TRBV12-3/TRBV12-4; CDR3: ASSLELSGFTYEQY
J: TRBJ2-3; D: .; V: TRBV9; CDR3: ASSVSVGSTDTQY
J: TRBJ2-1; D: .; V: TRBV7-3; CDR3: ASSLLGGIISNEQF
J: TRBJ2-5; D: .; V: TRBV24-1; CDR3: ATSDAGRGSETQY
J: TRBJ2-7; D: TRBD1; V: TRBV7-6; CDR3: ASSSLQGLYEQY
J: TRBJ1-5; D: TRBD1; V: TRBV10-3; CDR3: AIRGQGNQPQH